This TCR beta chain is from a study of blood T cell repertoires in COVID-19. At the level of the study: The United States, Italy and Spain were the sources of the acute and convalescent COVID-19 samples. Sample material is recorded as cDNA or gDNA derived from T cells, B-cell-depleted T cells, or PBMCs.

Original processing notes: For nucleated cells, counts were estimated from reference gene primer amplification. The method was immunoSEQ multiplex PCR; TCRdb's version includes in-frame clones alone and lacks a portion of them. V and J calls plus clone size are reproduced from that table; the DNA served to infer D and trimming. The sample includes around 170,000 clones, over 70% of them seen just once. Germline lookup yields CDR1 SGHDN and CDR2 FVKESK. The CDR3 length is 14 residues. The V end was cut by 4 bases, the J end by 5 bases, with 14 bases between. The sequence came from an older woman with acute or convalescent COVID-19. Material: peripheral blood. This chain connects TRBV14 to TRBJ1-2; D perhaps matches TRBD1 (6 bases). The CDR3 reads CASSLEDSYYGYTF. The CDR3 region has the DNA TGTGCCAGCAGCCTTGAGGACAGCTATTATGGCTACACCTTC.